The sequence of this T cell receptor beta chain was determined in a study of identical twins (dated by TCRdb to about 2016). For the study in its entirety: The study deep-sequenced TCR alpha and beta repertoires from monozygotic twins, unrelated adults of various ages and cord blood to test whether fetal clonotypes persist. Replicate twin experiments were performed at different times using different library preparation protocols to rule out contamination. What the work shows at the level of the full study, not this receptor alone: In beta out-of-frame sequences, excess twin sharing was weaker, because having fewer shared sequences lowered the signal-to-noise ratio. Compared with coincidental sharing between unrelated individuals, out-of-frame TCR alpha sequences shared between twins had an excess of sequences with low generation probability. Recombination models systematically underestimated out-of-frame TCR alpha sharing in monozygotic twins but agreed with sharing between unrelated individuals. Abundant cord blood beta clonotypes had fewer insertions, young adult naive repertoires showed a similar but weaker trend, and memory repertoires showed no such trend. Because the same donors could not be followed over many years, the conclusions depended on cross-sectional statistical analysis. Invariant T cells such as MAIT and iNKT could partly confound zero-insertion analyses, though diverse VJ usage argued against this for most clonotypes.

V gives up 6 bases and J gives up 1 base, and the segment between their germline ends measures 10 bases. The CDR3 runs 12 residues from the cysteine to the phenylalanine. This entry keeps only the CDR3 DNA: 36 bases, framed from base 1. From a lookup of the germline V gene, CDR1 and CDR2 are SQVTM and ANQGSEA. All donors were healthy Caucasians. Three pairs of female monozygotic twins, all aged roughly 18 to 29 years, made up the twin cohort. The RNA used for TCR libraries was isolated from peripheral blood mononuclear cells. At least ten counts were recorded for this clonotype. This receptor's antigen is unknown. No qualities accompany the bases; no much larger clone lies one base away. Preparation of the library involved 5' RACE. Sequencing took place on an Illumina HiSeq 2000. Template switching introduced a universal primer binding site; the final cDNA contained a unique molecular identifier, enabling accurate counting of TCR cDNA molecules. Specific primers in the conserved constant-segment region were used to synthesize first-strand cDNA for TCR alpha and beta chains. To control for contamination, every cDNA library carried two barcodes: a SMART-Mk sample barcode plus Illumina barcodes. Two successive PCR steps introduced TruSeq adapter sequences along with Illumina sample barcodes. Sequencing of the TCR alpha and beta cDNA libraries was done on the Illumina HiSeq platform using custom primers. Per the original workflow: Raw reads were processed with MiGEC to extract unique molecular identifiers, and MiXCR was used to determine CDR3 positions. For each individual, recombination models were inferred using an EM algorithm with the repgenHMM and IGoR tools. Shared clonotype analysis was performed with the tcR package in R, normalizing sharing by the product of cloneset sizes. To study raw recombination free of thymic and clonal selection effects, out-of-frame nonproductive sequences were analyzed. The public reads were reprocessed in TCRdb via fastp at Q25 and MiXCR, keeping in-frame beta chains. Identical CDR3 protein sequences are pooled into one entry, listed with their most common genes and DNA. The V and J calls were determined by TCRdb, not by the authors. This sample has some 500,000 distinct CDR3 sequences in its table, and 7.5% to 10% of those were observed once. The ten largest clones take up under 3% of the sample.

The data were also submitted as part of a second study, on yellow fever vaccine responses in identical twins. As noted in the second study: According to the authors, in identical twins the way T cells responded to vaccination appeared partly convergent and partly personalized. The study precisely tracked vaccine-responding T cell clones in identical twins.

This TCR derives from a woman aged 18-29 years in good health. The chain is assembled from TRBV29-1 and TRBJ2-7; matching of 5 bases hints at TRBD1 as the D gene. Sequences were obtained from PBMCs. Here the CDR3 is given as CSVLTASYEQYF. The nucleotide sequence is given as TGCAGCGTCTTGACAGCGTCCTACGAGCAGTACTTC.